A selection of T cell receptor beta chains follows, all from one sample in a study of beta chain features in type 1 diabetes. TCRdb keeps only in-frame clones here, not all; method: immunoSEQ multiplex PCR. Altogether 500,000 to 850,000 clones are present, 11% to 15% being singletons, with the ten largest covering approximately 0.043%. The sequenced material came from naive CD4+ T cells from blood. These receptor sequences come from a man in his late teens or twenties with type 1 diabetes. The CDR3 runs from the conserved cysteine through the conserved F or W. The D gene is left open where the match is weak. Clone sizes are given selectively: once, few, many, or a class where the clone is expanded.

D,size,J,V,CDR3,DNA
NA,NA,TRBJ2-5,TRBV5-4,CASSPRTTKETQYF,TGTGCCAGCAGCCCTCGGACTACCAAAGAGACCCAGTACTTC
NA,NA,TRBJ2-5,TRBV18,CASSPTDYPRRETQYF,TGTGCCAGCTCACCAACAGACTATCCAAGGCGGGAGACCCAGTACTTC
NA,few,TRBJ1-4,TRBV27,CASRWRWARDEKLFF,TGTGCCAGCAGATGGAGATGGGCCAGAGATGAAAAACTGTTTTTT
NA,NA,TRBJ1-4,TRBV7-7,CASSSVRDEKLFF,TGTGCTAGCAGCTCAGTACGTGATGAAAAACTGTTTTTT
NA,few,TRBJ1-2,TRBV5-1,CASSSRDNYGYTF,TGCGCCAGCAGCTCACGGGACAACTATGGCTACACCTTC
NA,NA,TRBJ2-1,TRBV18,CASSPTDGIYNEQFF,TGTGCCAGCTCACCAACGGACGGAATCTACAATGAGCAGTTCTTC
NA,NA,TRBJ2-2,TRBV9,CASSAATNTGELFF,TGTGCCAGCAGCGCCGCAACGAACACCGGGGAGCTGTTTTTT
TRBD1,few,TRBJ2-6,TRBV2,CASSELNSGTGGSGANVLTF,TGTGCCAGCAGCGAACTCAACTCCGGGACAGGGGGCTCTGGGGCCAACGTCCTGACTTTC
NA,few,TRBJ2-3,TRBV27,CATRGDTQYF,TGTGCCACCCGTGGGGATACGCAGTATTTT
NA,NA,TRBJ2-7,TRBV7-2,CASSLSAGPISYEQYF,TGTGCCAGCAGCTTATCGGCCGGACCGATTTCCTACGAGCAGTACTTC
NA,NA,TRBJ2-3,TRBV10-3,CAISYELGAGTRDTQYF,TGTGCCATCAGTTATGAGTTAGGTGCGGGCACTCGGGATACGCAGTATTTT
NA,few,TRBJ1-2,TRBV27,CASSLRGYGYTF,TGTGCCAGCAGTTTGCGGGGGTATGGCTACACCTTC
TRBD2,NA,TRBJ2-7,TRBV5-1,CASSIRLAGVPYEQYF,TGCGCCAGCAGCATCCGACTAGCGGGAGTTCCCTACGAGCAGTACTTC
NA,NA,TRBJ2-7,TRBV23-1,CASSQSSGRFIDEQYF,TGCGCCAGCAGTCAATCCTCTGGGCGCTTTATAGACGAGCAGTACTTC
NA,NA,TRBJ1-2,TRBV14,CASSQDGRLSGGKKGYGYTF,TGTGCCAGCAGCCAAGATGGTAGGCTGTCTGGAGGCAAGAAGGGCTATGGCTACACCTTC
NA,few,TRBJ2-5,TRBV2,CASSVRVAETQYF,TGTGCCAGCAGCGTGCGGGTAGCGGAGACCCAGTACTTC
NA,NA,TRBJ1-2,TRBV9,CASSVDWSGGYTF,TGTGCCAGCAGCGTAGATTGGTCGGGTGGCTACACCTTC
NA,few,TRBJ1-2,TRBV29-1,CSVQGPGDVYTF,TGCAGCGTCCAGGGCCCAGGAGACGTATACACCTTC
NA,few,TRBJ2-3,TRBV9,CASTSTPTDTQYF,TGTGCCAGCACCTCCACCCCCACAGATACGCAGTATTTT